Sequencing of this T cell receptor (beta chain) was carried out in a study of T-cell reconstitution after alpha-beta-depleted transplantation in children. Study results and limitations: Several patients had high TCRbeta diversity at day 60; it came from surviving recipient T cells and thymic progenitors. Where alpha-beta T cells came from about two months after transplant was reportedly several hundred expanded graft clones. T-cell counts and diversity were attributed mostly to newly produced T cells one year after transplant.

For TCRbeta, the library was prepared with unique molecular identifiers. TCRdb fed the PCR reads into MiXCR, producing one record per CDR3 protein. The data show roughly 240,000 distinct CDR3 sequences, with 7.5% to 9.5% seen just once and just under 6.5% held by the top ten. The CDR3 sequence is 14 residues long. Germline V lookup: CDR1 SNHLY, CDR2 FYNNEI. Trimming cost V 5 bases and J 0 bases, with 11 bases left between them. This clonotype occurred many times. Its antigen is undetermined. Sequenced material: PBMCs, mostly from graft donor cells, taken 180 days after TCRalphabeta/CD19-depleted stem cell transplant. The V call is TRBV2, the J call TRBJ2-7; tentatively, D is TRBD1 or TRBD2 (5 bases each). This receptor was taken from a male patient younger than 18 who had a stem cell transplant for acute lymphoblastic leukemia, so the T cells may come from the graft donor. The CDR3 here is CASSKEDNSYEQYF. The CDR3 bases are TGTGCCAGCAGTAAGGAGGACAACTCCTACGAGCAGTACTTC.